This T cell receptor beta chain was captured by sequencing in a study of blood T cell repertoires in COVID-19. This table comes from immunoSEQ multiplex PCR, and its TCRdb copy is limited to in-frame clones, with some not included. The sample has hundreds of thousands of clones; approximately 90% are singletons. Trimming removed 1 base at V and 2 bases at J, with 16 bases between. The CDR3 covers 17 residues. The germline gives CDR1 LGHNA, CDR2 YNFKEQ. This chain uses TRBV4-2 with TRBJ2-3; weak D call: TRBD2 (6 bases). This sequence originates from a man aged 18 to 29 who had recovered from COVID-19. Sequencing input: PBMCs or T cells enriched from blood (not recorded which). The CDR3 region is CASSQAQRAGYTDTQYF. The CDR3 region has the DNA TGTGCCAGCAGCCAAGCGCAGCGGGCAGGATACACAGATACGCAGTATTTT.